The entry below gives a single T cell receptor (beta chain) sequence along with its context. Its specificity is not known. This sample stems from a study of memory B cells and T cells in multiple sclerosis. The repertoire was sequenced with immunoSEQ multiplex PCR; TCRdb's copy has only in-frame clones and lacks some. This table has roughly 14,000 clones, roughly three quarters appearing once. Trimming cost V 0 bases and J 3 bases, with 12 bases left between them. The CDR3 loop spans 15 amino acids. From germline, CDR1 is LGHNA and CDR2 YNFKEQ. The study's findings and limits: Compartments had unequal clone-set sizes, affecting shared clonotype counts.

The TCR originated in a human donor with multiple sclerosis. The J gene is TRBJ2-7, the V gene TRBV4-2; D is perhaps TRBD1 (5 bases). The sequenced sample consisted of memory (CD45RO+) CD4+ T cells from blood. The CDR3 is CASSQDLAGHYEQYF. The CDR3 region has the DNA TGTGCCAGCAGCCAAGATCTTGCAGGGCACTACGAGCAGTACTTC.